A few counts support the clone carrying this T cell receptor (beta chain). This sample stems from a study of blood T cell repertoires in COVID-19. Study context: Spain, Italy and the United States supplied samples that represented acute and convalescent COVID-19. In each case, the material was cDNA or gDNA derived from T cells, B-cell-depleted T cells, or PBMCs.

Per the original data handling: Estimates of nucleated cell counts were drawn from the amplification of reference gene primers. The repertoire was sequenced with immunoSEQ multiplex PCR; TCRdb's copy has only in-frame clones and lacks some. For V, J and clone size, that table is used; D and trimming come from the DNA. The sample contains approximately 59,000 clones, 80% to 85% of which appear only once. The clonotype was recovered from a man aged 80 or over with acute or convalescent COVID-19. The sample was peripheral blood.

The CDR3, as DNA: TGTGCCAGCAGCCCGGGACAGAGAAACTACGAGCAGTACTTC. Encoded protein: CASSPGQRNYEQYF. The gene calls are TRBV5-4 and TRBJ2-7, with 7 bases fitting TRBD1. V was clipped by 4 bases and J by 3 bases; unmatched bases: 7. Germline V gene lookup returns CDR1 SGHNT and CDR2 YYREEE (reference sequence). The CDR3 runs 14 residues.